This T cell receptor beta chain was recorded in a study of spatial heterogeneity in lung cancer. Study overall: Each time, sequencing found more beta-chain sequences than alpha-chain sequences. TCR and UMI combinations that were unique each appeared, on average, more than ten times in raw reads.

This clonotype came up many times. Germline V CDR1 and CDR2: DFQATT, SNEGSKA (reference sequence). CDR3 length: 15 residues. V lost 0 bases and J lost 5; bases outside the gene matches: 7. This sample's time point: sample taken at primary tumor resection. Sequencing was performed on whole RNA extracted from tumor and nontumor lung tissue, or from frozen PBMC, and the material was left unsorted. The donor population consisted of over 55 patients with untreated, early-stage non-small cell lung cancer. TCR cDNA molecules each carried a unique molecular identifier. TCRdb re-derived calls from the 5' RACE reads in MiXCR, one entry per CDR3 protein. The sample lists roughly 25,000 distinct CDR3 sequences, approximately 7.2% seen once, with roughly an eighth in the top ten.

The clonotype was recovered from a male donor with early-stage non-small cell lung cancer. V gene TRBV20-1 combines with J gene TRBJ2-1, with 7 bases matching TRBD2. The source material was PBMCs, sampled at surgery. The CDR3 protein is CSARDPSGFDNEQFF. In DNA, the CDR3 is TGCAGTGCTAGAGATCCTAGCGGTTTTGACAATGAGCAGTTCTTC.